This T cell receptor (beta chain) originates from a study of cytotoxic CD8 clonotypes in ibrutinib-treated CLL. Study-wide context: Partial responses totalled some 24 and complete responses 2; after median around 72 months, roughly 14 remained remitted and approximately 12 progressed. Patients gave response samples after a median roughly 11 months of treatment, range 6 to 36.

Method: immunoSEQ multiplex PCR; TCRdb's copy keeps in-frame clones and lacks some. Counted here are about 50,000 clones, about 57% occurring once; the ten biggest clones make up around a quarter. Findings and limits, study-wide: Clonality at baseline surpassed age-matched healthy donors and tracked circulating CD8+ T-cell counts.

Regarding this clone: No antigen is known for it.

The material sequenced was PBMCs, taken after 24 months of ibrutinib treatment. The sequence was collected from a human donor with chronic lymphocytic leukemia.

CDR3 sequence: CASSSDRGGYTF. Written as DNA, the CDR3 is TGTGCCAGCAGTTCCGACAGGGGAGGCTACACCTTC. V gene TRBV27 combines with J gene TRBJ1-2; the match to TRBD1 covers 8 bases. This CDR3 region has 12 residues. With V trimmed by 4 bases and J by 8 bases, 3 bases remained unmatched. Germline V gene data show CDR1 as MNHEY and CDR2 as SMNVEV (reference sequence).